This TCR beta chain was retrieved from a study of cytomegalovirus exposure and HLA in healthy donors. The study ran its PCR with 60 Vbeta and 13 Jbeta primers. The table came from immunoSEQ multiplex PCR; TCRdb's copy has only in-frame clones and leaves some out. The sample consists of 160,000 or so clones, approximately 80% of them appearing once. CDR1 is KGHSH, CDR2 LQKENI, per germline. The CDR3 length is 14 residues. The V end was cut by 2 bases, the J end by 2 bases, with 9 bases between. This clone has only one observation. Sequences were obtained from PBMCs. J is TRBJ2-5 and V is TRBV18, with a possible D match to TRBD1 (6 bases). This TCR came from a woman aged 50 to 65 in good health and CMV-seronegative. DNA for the CDR3: TGTGCCAGCTCACCAGGACAGAGTCAAGAGACCCAGTACTTC. This encodes CASSPGQSQETQYF.